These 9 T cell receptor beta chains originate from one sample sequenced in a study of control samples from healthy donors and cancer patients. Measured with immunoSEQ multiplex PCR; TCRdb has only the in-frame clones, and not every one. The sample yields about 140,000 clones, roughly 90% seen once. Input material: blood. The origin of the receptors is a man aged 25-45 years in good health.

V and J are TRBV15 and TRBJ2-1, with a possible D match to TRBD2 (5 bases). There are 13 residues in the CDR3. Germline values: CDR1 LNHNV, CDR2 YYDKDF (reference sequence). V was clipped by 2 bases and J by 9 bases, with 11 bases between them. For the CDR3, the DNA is TGTGCCACCAGCAGAATACTAGGGAGTGAGCAGTTCTTC. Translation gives CATSRILGSEQFF.

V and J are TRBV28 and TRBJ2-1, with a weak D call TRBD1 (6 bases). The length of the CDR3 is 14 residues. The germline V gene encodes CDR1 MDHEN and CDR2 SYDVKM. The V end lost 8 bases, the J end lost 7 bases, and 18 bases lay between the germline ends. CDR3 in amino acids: CASSQGRFENEQFF. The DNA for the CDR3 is TGTGCCAGCTCTCAGGGGAGATTTGAAAATGAGCAGTTCTTC.

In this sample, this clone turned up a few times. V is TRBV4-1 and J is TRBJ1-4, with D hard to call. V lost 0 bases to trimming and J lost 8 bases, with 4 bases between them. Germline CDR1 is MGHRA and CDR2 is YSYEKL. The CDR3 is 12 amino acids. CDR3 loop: CASSQDFEKLFF. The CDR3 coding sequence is TGCGCCAGCAGCCAAGACTTCGAAAAACTGTTTTTT.

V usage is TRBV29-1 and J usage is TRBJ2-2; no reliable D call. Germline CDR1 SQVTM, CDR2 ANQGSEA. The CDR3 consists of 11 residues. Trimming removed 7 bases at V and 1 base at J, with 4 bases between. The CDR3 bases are TGCAGCGCGAAGAACACCGGGGAGCTGTTTTTT. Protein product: CSAKNTGELFF.

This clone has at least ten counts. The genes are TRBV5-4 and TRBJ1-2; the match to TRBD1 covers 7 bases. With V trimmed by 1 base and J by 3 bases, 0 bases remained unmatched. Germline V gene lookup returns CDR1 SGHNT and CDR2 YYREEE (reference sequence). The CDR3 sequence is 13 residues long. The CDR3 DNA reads TGTGCCAGCAGCTTGACAGGGGACTATGGCTACACCTTC. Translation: CASSLTGDYGYTF.

CDR3 bases: TGTGCCAGCAGTGCTAGTCGGTTCTCATCCAGCTATGGCTACACCTTC. Its translation: CASSASRFSSSYGYTF. This chain links TRBV2 with TRBJ1-2; D is unresolved. Looked up from germline, CDR1 is SNHLY and CDR2 is FYNNEI. CDR3 length: 16 amino acids. Trimming removed 4 bases at V and 4 bases at J, with 19 bases between.

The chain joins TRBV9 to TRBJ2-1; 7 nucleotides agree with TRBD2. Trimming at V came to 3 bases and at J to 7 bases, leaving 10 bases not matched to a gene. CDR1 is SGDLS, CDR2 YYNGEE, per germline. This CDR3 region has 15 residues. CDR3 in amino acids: CASSDAGDFVNEQFF. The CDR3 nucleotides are TGTGCCAGCAGCGACGCGGGAGATTTCGTTAATGAGCAGTTCTTC.

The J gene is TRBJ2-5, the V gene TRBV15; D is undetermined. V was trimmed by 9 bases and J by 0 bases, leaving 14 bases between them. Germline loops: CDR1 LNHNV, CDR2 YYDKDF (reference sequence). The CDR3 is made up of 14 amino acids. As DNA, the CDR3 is TGTGCCACGTCGCAGGCTTGGTACCAAGAGACCCAGTACTTC. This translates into CATSQAWYQETQYF.

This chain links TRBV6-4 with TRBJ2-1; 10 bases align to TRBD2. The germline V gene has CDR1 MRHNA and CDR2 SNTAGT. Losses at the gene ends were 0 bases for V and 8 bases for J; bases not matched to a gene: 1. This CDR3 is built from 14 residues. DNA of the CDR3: TGTGCCAGCAGTGACTCGGGGACTAGCGATGAGCAGTTCTTC. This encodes CASSDSGTSDEQFF.